This record concerns one TCR beta chain sequence. Its matching antigen is unknown. This sample was taken from a study of cytomegalovirus exposure and HLA in healthy donors. This CDR3 is built from 16 residues. V lost 3 bases and J 0 bases, leaving 11 bases between the germline ends. From germline, CDR1 is MGHDK and CDR2 SYGVNS. Whole-study results and caveats: Indistinguishable V segments such as TRBV6-2 and TRBV6-3 were excluded. As a later analysis revealed, the rate of TCR association differed by HLA locus, with DRB1 most and HLA-C fewest. The availability of immune exposure information extended only to CMV serostatus.

60 Vbeta and 13 Jbeta primers were used in PCR. The data were produced by immunoSEQ multiplex PCR, yet TCRdb's version contains in-frame clones alone and is incomplete. The sample includes under 200,000 clones, about 80% of them seen just once. Sample: PBMCs. The receptor's source is a man aged 55-75 years in good health and CMV-seronegative. The chain has TRBV25-1 and TRBJ2-2; D not resolved. Here the CDR3 reads CASSEAKYANTGELFF. The CDR3 DNA follows: TGTGCCAGCAGTGAGGCCAAATACGCGAACACCGGGGAGCTGTTTTTT.